This entry lists 30 T cell receptor beta chains sequenced from one sample in a study of blood T cell repertoires in COVID-19. Profiling relied on immunoSEQ multiplex PCR, and the TCRdb table lists in-frame clones only, not all of them. The sample yields almost 55,000 clones, more than 75% seen once. The source material was peripheral blood. These receptors were obtained from a human donor in a cohort sampled during active COVID-19.

J is TRBJ2-3 and V is TRBV3-1 (or the pseudogene TRBV3-2), with 12 bases lining up with TRBD1. Germline assignment: CDR1 LGHDT and CDR2 YNNKEL (reference sequence). Trimming at V came to 2 bases and at J to 2 bases, leaving 17 bases not matched to a gene. The CDR3 loop spans 21 amino acids. This CDR3 is CASSQQPGQGASRVYTDTQYF. For the CDR3, the DNA is TGTGCCAGCAGCCAACAACCGGGACAGGGGGCATCGAGGGTTTACACAGATACGCAGTATTTT.

The chain links TRBV28 to TRBJ2-7, with D unresolved. The CDR3 covers 14 residues. Germline CDR1 reads MDHEN; CDR2 reads SYDVKM. V was trimmed by 2 bases and J by 6 bases, leaving 14 bases between them. The chain's CDR3 is CASSLGNSPSEQYF. The CDR3 bases are TGTGCCAGCAGTTTAGGCAATTCCCCCTCCGAGCAGTACTTC.

The rearrangement uses TRBV2 and TRBJ2-1; possibly TRBD2 for D (7 bases). Germline CDR1 SNHLY, CDR2 FYNNEI. V lost 6 bases and J 0 bases, leaving 12 bases between the germline ends. The CDR3 has 15 amino acids. In nucleotides, the CDR3 is TGTGCCAGCAGCCTAGCGGACAGCTCCTACAATGAGCAGTTCTTC. Translation: CASSLADSSYNEQFF.

In this sample, this clone turned up a few times. The genes are TRBV11-2 and TRBJ2-3; D gene unclear. Trimming removed 1 base from V and 2 bases from J, with 4 bases in between. The CDR3 is 13 amino acids. Germline-derived CDR1 and CDR2 are SGHAT and FQNNGV. This CDR3 is CASSLVYTDTQYF. CDR3 coding DNA: TGTGCCAGCAGCTTAGTTTACACAGATACGCAGTATTTT. The variable domain in full, completed from reference TRBV11-2 and TRBJ2-3, reads EAGVAQSPRYKIIEKRQSVAFWCNPISGHATLYWYQQILGQGPKLLIQFQNNGVVDDSQLPKDRFSAERLKGVDSTLKIQPAKLEDSAVYLCASSLVYTDTQYFGPGTRLTVL.

The chain has TRBV19 and TRBJ2-1, with 8 bases aligning to TRBD1. The germline gives CDR1 LNHDA, CDR2 SQIVND (reference sequence). The ends lost 6 bases at V and 8 bases at J; junction bases unmatched: 12. The CDR3 has 15 amino acids. CDR3 bases: TGTGCCAGTAGATCCCCTACGACAGGGGACGATGAGCAGTTCTTC. It translates to CASRSPTTGDDEQFF.

The chain joins TRBV19 to TRBJ1-1; D is unclear. The CDR3 totals 14 residues. V gave up 7 bases and J gave up 5 bases, with 17 bases separating them. Germline CDR1 and CDR2: LNHDA and SQIVND (reference sequence). The CDR3 sequence: CASTFGREGTEAFF. CDR3 DNA: TGTGCCAGTACCTTTGGGAGGGAGGGAACTGAAGCTTTCTTT.

The chain recombines TRBV6-5 with TRBJ2-5; perhaps TRBD1 as D (7 bases). Germline CDR1 reads MNHEY; CDR2 reads SVGAGI. CDR3 length: 16 residues. V was shortened by 0 bases and J by 2 bases, with 13 bases between the two germline ends. CDR3 loop: CASSYSWAGGQETQYF. CDR3 nucleotide sequence: TGTGCCAGCAGTTACTCATGGGCAGGGGGGCAAGAGACCCAGTACTTC.

V is TRBV19 and J is TRBJ1-1; D unresolved. Germline V lookup: CDR1 LNHDA, CDR2 SQIVND (reference sequence). The CDR3 is 16 residues long. The V end was cut by 1 base, the J end by 0 bases, with 12 bases between. The chain's CDR3 is CASSIAVVVLNTEAFF. CDR3 sequence (DNA): TGTGCCAGTAGTATAGCGGTGGTGGTCTTGAACACTGAAGCTTTCTTT.

The rearrangement joins TRBV5-4 to TRBJ2-1, with 11 bases matching TRBD2. The CDR3 has 15 amino acids. V shed 4 bases, J shed 8 bases, and the junction held 8 bases outside the gene matches. Germline loops: CDR1 SGHNT, CDR2 YYREEE (reference sequence). The CDR3 DNA reads TGTGCCAGCAGCCGAACTAGCGGGAGCATCGATGAGCAGTTCTTC. It specifies CASSRTSGSIDEQFF.

Comment on this clone: A junction end diverges from the germline sequence, so it may reflect a read error. The genes are TRBV5-4 and TRBJ2-3; 7 nucleotides line up with TRBD2. Germline CDR1 SGHNT, CDR2 YYREEE (reference sequence). The CDR3 totals 16 residues. The DNA for the CDR3 is TGTGCCGGCAGCCATGCCGGGACTACCCGCACAGATACGCAGTATTTT. Its protein product is CAGSHAGTTRTDTQYF.

The CDR3 nucleotides are TGTGCCAGCAGCTACAGGGACGGTTTGGAGACCCAGTACTTC. It is translated as CASSYRDGLETQYF. The chain couples TRBV27 to TRBJ2-5, with D maybe TRBD1 (6 bases). This CDR3 has 14 amino acids. V lost 6 bases and J lost 5, with 16 bases in between. Per germline, CDR1 MNHEY and CDR2 SMNVEV (reference sequence).

This chain links TRBV5-1 with TRBJ1-1; 7 nucleotides line up with TRBD1. Germline V gives CDR1 SGHRS, CDR2 YFSETQ. The V segment lost 4 bases and the J segment 3 bases; nucleotides outside the gene matches: 6. The CDR3 consists of 14 residues. The CDR3 protein is CASSRQGRDTEAFF. The CDR3 region has the DNA TGCGCCAGCAGCAGACAGGGACGGGACACTGAAGCTTTCTTT. Together with reference TRBV5-1 and TRBJ1-1, the CDR3 gives the full variable domain: KAGVTQTPRYLIKTRGQQVTLSCSPISGHRSVSWYQQTPGQGLQFLFEYFSETQRNKGNFPGRFSGRQFSNSRSEMNVSTLELGDSALYLCASSRQGRDTEAFFGQGTRLTVV.

The chain is built from TRBV27 and TRBJ2-6; D is possibly TRBD2 (6 bases). In germline, CDR1 is MNHEY, CDR2 SMNVEV (reference sequence). This CDR3 is built from 18 residues. The V gene lost 4 bases and the J gene lost 0 bases, with 16 bases spanning the gap. Written as DNA, the CDR3 is TGTGCCAGCAGTTCCCAGTGGGACTTCGTCTCTGGGGCCAACGTCCTGACTTTC. It is translated as CASSSQWDFVSGANVLTF.

This chain links TRBV6-5 with TRBJ1-2; 8 bases align to TRBD1. CDR3 length: 15 amino acids. Germline CDR1 is MNHEY and CDR2 is SVGAGI. J gave up 3 bases and V 2 bases, and 5 bases lay outside the gene matches. The CDR3 region has the DNA TGTGCCAGCAGTTACGGGACAGGAGTCTACTATGGCTACACCTTC. Translation: CASSYGTGVYYGYTF.

The V gene is TRBV19, the J gene TRBJ1-2, with D tentatively TRBD1 (6 bases). CDR3 size: 16 residues. Trimming cost V 6 bases and J 6 bases, with 23 bases left between them. Germline V gene data show CDR1 as LNHDA and CDR2 as SQIVND (reference sequence). The CDR3 DNA reads as TGTGCCAGTAGGATCCCTCTGGGGGCAGGGCATAATGGCTACACCTTC. Its protein is CASRIPLGAGHNGYTF.

This sequence joins TRBV5-1 and TRBJ2-2; D is uncertain. Per the germline V gene, CDR1 is SGHRS and CDR2 is YFSETQ. This CDR3 has 15 amino acids. V lost 0 bases to trimming and J lost 0 bases, with 6 bases between them. Written as DNA, the CDR3 is TGCGCCAGCAGCTTGGTACTAACGAACACCGGGGAGCTGTTTTTT. Translation: CASSLVLTNTGELFF.

The chain carries TRBV9 and TRBJ1-1, with D uncertain. Trimming removed 4 bases at V and 1 base at J, with 23 bases between. Germline V gene data show CDR1 as SGDLS and CDR2 as YYNGEE. This CDR3 has 18 residues. CDR3 residues: CASSPRERVRYSNTEAFF. The CDR3 DNA reads as TGTGCCAGCAGCCCCCGAGAGAGGGTGCGATACTCGAACACTGAAGCTTTCTTT.

The chain carries TRBV5-8 and TRBJ2-5; a possible D gene is TRBD1 (5 bases). CDR1 is SGHTS and CDR2 is YDEGEE in the germline V gene. V was pared by 4 bases and J by 2 bases, with 12 bases between. The CDR3 runs 14 residues. The CDR3 bases are TGTGCCAGCAGCGCGGACAATTTGCAAGAGACCCAGTACTTC. It codes for CASSADNLQETQYF.

This clone was counted only a few times. The chain uses TRBV27 and TRBJ2-1; 9 bases are a match to TRBD1. CDR3 length equals 15 residues. With 6 bases clipped from V and 8 bases from J, the junction kept 11 bases outside the gene matches. Germline CDR1 MNHEY, CDR2 SMNVEV (reference sequence). The chain's CDR3 is CASSPHGTGLYEQFF. DNA for the CDR3: TGTGCCAGCAGCCCTCATGGGACAGGGTTGTATGAGCAGTTCTTC.

The J gene is TRBJ1-1, the V gene TRBV10-3; TRBD1 matches at 9 bases. Trimming cost V 8 bases and J 4 bases; bases outside gene matches: 5. Germline V gene lookup returns CDR1 ENHRY and CDR2 SYGVKD. This CDR3 region has 13 residues. The CDR3 spells CAIEQGAGTEAFF. The CDR3 DNA sequence: TGTGCCATCGAACAGGGGGCAGGCACTGAAGCTTTCTTT.

The chain is built from TRBV29-1 and TRBJ1-4, with 9 bases that match TRBD1. V was pared by 4 bases and J by 7 bases, with 16 bases of the junction left unmatched. CDR3 length: 17 amino acids. The V gene's germline CDR1 is SQVTM and CDR2 ANQGSEA. The CDR3 loop reads CSVGGGQGRTGSEKLFF. The CDR3 region has the DNA TGCAGCGTTGGAGGGGGACAGGGAAGGACGGGCAGTGAAAAACTGTTTTTT.

The chain has TRBV9 and TRBJ2-7, with a tentative D call TRBD2 (6 bases). The V and J ends lost 3 bases and 5 bases respectively, with 18 bases between them. The CDR3 contains 15 residues. From germline, CDR1 is SGDLS and CDR2 YYNGEE. This chain's CDR3 is CASSEGLHARDEQYF. CDR3 nucleotide sequence: TGTGCCAGCAGCGAGGGACTCCATGCCAGGGACGAGCAGTACTTC.

The chain has TRBV5-1 and TRBJ2-1; D might be TRBD1 (6 bases). This CDR3 spans 16 amino acids. In germline, CDR1 is SGHRS, CDR2 YFSETQ. Trimming left V 4 bases short and J 4 bases short, with 18 bases between. CDR3 bases: TGCGCCAGCAGCGCAGGACAGTTCCCGTCATACAATGAGCAGTTCTTC. It translates to CASSAGQFPSYNEQFF.

The V call is TRBV12-5, the J call TRBJ1-6, with D maybe TRBD1 (5 bases). Germline V gene data show CDR1 as LGHNT and CDR2 as FRNRAP. The CDR3 runs to 17 residues. V lost 3 bases and J lost 4, with 16 bases in between. CDR3 residues: CASGFQQVLSYNSPLHF. The CDR3 DNA reads as TGTGCTAGTGGTTTCCAACAGGTTCTTTCTTATAATTCACCCCTCCACTTT.

This chain links TRBV5-4 with TRBJ2-1; 7 nucleotides line up with TRBD2. Losses at the gene ends were 4 bases for V and 8 bases for J; bases not matched to a gene: 9. The CDR3 has 14 amino acids. Germline CDR1 is SGHNT and CDR2 is YYREEE (reference sequence). The DNA for the CDR3 is TGTGCCAGCAGCCGGGACTATCAAGGGGATGAGCAGTTCTTC. This encodes CASSRDYQGDEQFF.

This clone was seen once. The genes are TRBV4-2 and TRBJ2-1; perhaps TRBD1 as D (6 bases). Germline CDR1 is LGHNA and CDR2 is YNFKEQ. Trimming took 4 bases from V and 4 from J, leaving 17 bases between them. There are 16 residues in the CDR3. The CDR3, as DNA: TGTGCCAGCAGCCGATCCCTCACAGGGTTATACAATGAGCAGTTCTTC. Amino acids: CASSRSLTGLYNEQFF.

J is TRBJ2-7 and V is TRBV6-1; D perhaps matches TRBD1 (5 bases). Trimming stripped 3 bases from V and 2 bases from J, with 14 bases between. This CDR3 comprises 15 residues. CDR1 is MNHNS and CDR2 is SASEGT in the germline V gene. The CDR3: CASSDWGRIPYEQYF. The CDR3 nucleotides read TGTGCCAGCAGTGATTGGGGCCGGATACCCTACGAGCAGTACTTC.

The chain has TRBV5-1 and TRBJ2-7; 9 bases map to TRBD1. CDR1 is SGHRS and CDR2 is YFSETQ in the germline V gene. The CDR3 contains 15 residues. Losses at the gene ends were 4 bases for V and 5 bases for J; bases not matched to a gene: 10. In nucleotides, the CDR3 is TGCGCCAGCAGCAGCCCGGGACAGGGTCTGAACGAGCAGTACTTC. Translated: CASSSPGQGLNEQYF.

The rearrangement joins TRBV6-5 to TRBJ2-1, with 8 bases that match TRBD2. The germline V gene has CDR1 MNHEY and CDR2 SVGAGI. This CDR3 has 14 amino acids. V lost 5 bases to trimming and J lost 5 bases; unmatched junction nucleotides: 5. The CDR3 DNA is TGTGCCAGCAGTCGTCTAGCGGGTAACAATGAGCAGTTCTTC. Residues: CASSRLAGNNEQFF.

This clone has a single count. The rearrangement joins TRBV6-1 to TRBJ1-1; possible D gene TRBD1, 5 bases. The CDR3 covers 17 residues. V was clipped by 0 bases and J by 5 bases, with 19 bases between them. CDR1 and CDR2 (germline): MNHNS, SASEGT. Here the CDR3 reads CASSEAPSLGLTTEAFF. The CDR3 DNA reads TGTGCCAGCAGTGAAGCCCCCTCGCTGGGACTAACGACTGAAGCTTTCTTT.